This T cell receptor beta chain was retrieved from a study of identical twins. This CDR3 has 18 residues. Germline CDR1 is SGHRS and CDR2 is YFSETQ. V shed 0 bases and J 5 bases; nucleotides not matched to a gene: 14. In TCRdb, the 5' RACE reads were re-called with MiXCR into one record per CDR3 protein. The data contain about 700,000 distinct CDR3 sequences, approximately 9% of them singletons. This clonotype appeared many times. The same data also contributed to another study, on yellow fever vaccine responses in identical twins.

The chain is built from TRBV5-1 and TRBJ2-7, with 10 bases matching TRBD1. This sequence was found in a woman younger than 35 in good health. The sequencing sample was made of PBMCs. CDR3 sequence (DNA): TGCGCCAGCAGCTTGGTGGTGACAGGGGGCGCGCAAAGCCACGAGCAGTACTTC. Translated: CASSLVVTGGAQSHEQYF.